This TCR beta chain emerged from a study of regulatory T cells in long-lasting Graves disease. This clonotype came up a few times. Library construction for TCR beta used iRepertoire HTBI primers and Arm-PCR of CDR3 regions. TCRdb used MiXCR to reprocess the multiplex PCR reads, holding one entry per CDR3 protein. The sample holds 450,000 to 650,000 distinct CDR3 sequences, more than 15% seen once. The CDR3 sequence is 13 residues long. Deletions cut 2 bases from V and 6 bases from J, with 8 bases between. Per germline, CDR1 LNHDA and CDR2 SQIVND (reference sequence). Time point indicated: newly diagnosed GD, antithyroid drugs for less than 3 months. PBMC RNA served as the TCR library source. This sample also appeared in a second study, on T cells in Graves' hyperthyroidism and ophthalmopathy.

The source is a woman aged 40 to 65 with Graves disease. The source was peripheral blood mononuclear cells (PBMCs), collected at new diagnosis, from a patient treated with antithyroid drugs. The V call is TRBV19, the J call TRBJ1-5; tentatively, D is TRBD1 (5 bases). In DNA, the CDR3 is TGTGCCAGTAGTATACAGGGAGGTCAGCCCCAGCATTTT. Amino acid sequence: CASSIQGGQPQHF.